This T cell receptor (beta chain) was sequenced during a study of control samples from healthy donors and cancer patients. Profiled with immunoSEQ multiplex PCR; TCRdb holds only in-frame clones, not every one. This sample has approximately 89,000 clones; around nine tenths occur once, and the top ten carry around a fifth. Germline V gene data show CDR1 as SGHDT and CDR2 as YYEEEE. Trimming took 3 bases from V and 5 from J; bases not matched to a gene: 13. CDR3 length: 17 amino acids. V and J are TRBV5-6 and TRBJ2-2, with TRBD1 matching 7 bases. This clonotype was obtained from a young man in good health. The sequenced material came from blood. Here the CDR3 reads CASSSVGGARRTGELFF. CDR3 in DNA: TGTGCCAGCAGCTCTGTAGGGGGCGCTCGTAGGACCGGGGAGCTGTTTTTT.